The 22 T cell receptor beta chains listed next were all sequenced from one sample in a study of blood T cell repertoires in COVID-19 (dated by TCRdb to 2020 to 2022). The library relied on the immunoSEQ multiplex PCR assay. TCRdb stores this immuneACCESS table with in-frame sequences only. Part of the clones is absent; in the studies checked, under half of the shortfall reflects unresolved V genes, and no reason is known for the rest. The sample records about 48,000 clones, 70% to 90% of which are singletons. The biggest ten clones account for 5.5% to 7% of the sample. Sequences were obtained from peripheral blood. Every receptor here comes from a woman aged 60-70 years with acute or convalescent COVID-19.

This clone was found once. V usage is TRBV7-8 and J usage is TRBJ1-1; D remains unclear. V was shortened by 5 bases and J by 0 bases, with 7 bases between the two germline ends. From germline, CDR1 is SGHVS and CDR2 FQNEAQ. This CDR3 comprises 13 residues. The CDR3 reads CASSAGMNTEAFF. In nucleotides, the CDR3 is TGTGCCAGCAGCGCGGGGATGAACACTGAAGCTTTCTTT.

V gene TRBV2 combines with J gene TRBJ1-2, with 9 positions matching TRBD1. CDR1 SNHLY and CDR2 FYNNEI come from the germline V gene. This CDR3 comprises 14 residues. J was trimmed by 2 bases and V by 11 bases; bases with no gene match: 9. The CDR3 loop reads CAEGQGKVNYGYTF. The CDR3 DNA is TGTGCCGAAGGACAGGGGAAGGTCAACTATGGCTACACCTTC.

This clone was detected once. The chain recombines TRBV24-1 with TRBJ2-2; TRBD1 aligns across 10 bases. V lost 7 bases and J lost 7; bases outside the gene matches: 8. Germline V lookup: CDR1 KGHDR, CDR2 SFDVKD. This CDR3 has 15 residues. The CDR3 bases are TGTGCCACCAGGGCCGGGACAGGGGAGCACGGGGAGCTGTTTTTT. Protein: CATRAGTGEHGELFF.

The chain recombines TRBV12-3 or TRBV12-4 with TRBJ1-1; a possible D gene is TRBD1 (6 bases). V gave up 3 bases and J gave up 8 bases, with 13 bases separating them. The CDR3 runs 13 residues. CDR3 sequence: CASSFRDTGEAFF. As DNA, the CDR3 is TGTGCCAGCAGTTTTCGGGACACCGGAGAAGCTTTCTTT.

CDR3 DNA: TGTGCCAGCCTCTGCGGGGGGAATGGGATTGGTGAAAAACTGTTTTTT. This codes for CASLCGGNGIGEKLFF. The V call is TRBV21-1, the J call TRBJ1-4. TRBV21-1 is described as a pseudogene. CDR3 length equals 16 residues.

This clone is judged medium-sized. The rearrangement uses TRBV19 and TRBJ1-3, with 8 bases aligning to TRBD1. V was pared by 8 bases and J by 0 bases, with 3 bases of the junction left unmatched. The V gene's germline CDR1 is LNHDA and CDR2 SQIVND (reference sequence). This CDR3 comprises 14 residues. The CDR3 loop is CASRDRSSGNTIYF. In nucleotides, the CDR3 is TGTGCCAGTCGGGACAGGAGCTCTGGAAACACCATATATTTT.

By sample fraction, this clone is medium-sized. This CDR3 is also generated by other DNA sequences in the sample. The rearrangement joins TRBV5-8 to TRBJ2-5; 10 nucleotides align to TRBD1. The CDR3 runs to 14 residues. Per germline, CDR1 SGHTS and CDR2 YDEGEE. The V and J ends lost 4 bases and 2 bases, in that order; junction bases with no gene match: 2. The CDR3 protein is CASSPGQGQETQYF. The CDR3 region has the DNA TGTGCCAGCAGCCCGGGACAGGGGCAAGAGACCCAGTACTTC.

The CDR3 DNA follows: TGTGCCAGTAGTATAGTCGCAAGGAGCGGTACGCAGTATTTT. Residues: CASSIVARSGTQYF. The chain carries TRBV19 and TRBJ2-3, with D perhaps TRBD2 (5 bases). Germline assignment: CDR1 LNHDA and CDR2 SQIVND (reference sequence). Trimming removed 1 base at V and 8 bases at J, with 13 bases between. The CDR3 spans 14 residues. Full variable domain (rest looked up from reference TRBV19 and TRBJ2-3): DGGITQSPKYLFRKEGQNVTLSCEQNLNHDAMYWYRQDPGQGLRLIYYSQIVNDFQKGDIAEGYSVSREKKESFPLTVTSAQKNPTAFYLCASSIVARSGTQYFGPGTRLTVL.

The DNA of the CDR3 is TGCGCCAGCAGCCGGGACAGGGGAGTGGAAGCTTTCTTT. It specifies CASSRDRGVEAFF. This chain uses TRBV10-1 with TRBJ1-1; 10 nucleotides agree with TRBD1. The CDR3 is made up of 13 amino acids. Germline CDR1 is WNHNN and CDR2 is SYGVQD (reference sequence). V shed 6 bases and J 8 bases; nucleotides not matched to a gene: 6.

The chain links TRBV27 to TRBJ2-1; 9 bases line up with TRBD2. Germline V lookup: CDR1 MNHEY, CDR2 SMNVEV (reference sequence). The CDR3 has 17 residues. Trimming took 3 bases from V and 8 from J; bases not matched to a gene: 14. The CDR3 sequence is CASSFLPRLAGEDEQFF. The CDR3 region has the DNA TGTGCCAGCAGTTTCCTTCCCCGGTTAGCGGGAGAGGATGAGCAGTTCTTC.

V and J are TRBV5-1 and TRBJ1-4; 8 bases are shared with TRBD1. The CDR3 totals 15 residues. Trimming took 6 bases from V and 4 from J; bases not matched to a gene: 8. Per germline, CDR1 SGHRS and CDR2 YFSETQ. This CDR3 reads CASTRGTGGNEKLFF. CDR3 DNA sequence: TGCGCCAGCACAAGGGGGACAGGTGGTAATGAAAAACTGTTTTTT.

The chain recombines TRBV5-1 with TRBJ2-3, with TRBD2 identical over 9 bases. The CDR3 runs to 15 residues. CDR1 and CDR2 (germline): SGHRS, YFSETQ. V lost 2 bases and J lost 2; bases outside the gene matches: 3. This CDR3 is CASSFQRGATDTQYF. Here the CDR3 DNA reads TGCGCCAGCAGCTTCCAGCGGGGGGCCACAGATACGCAGTATTTT.

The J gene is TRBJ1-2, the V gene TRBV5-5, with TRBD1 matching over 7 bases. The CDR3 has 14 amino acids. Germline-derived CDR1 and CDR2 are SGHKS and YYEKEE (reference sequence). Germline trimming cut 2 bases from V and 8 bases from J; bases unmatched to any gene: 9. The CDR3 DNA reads TGTGCCAGCAGCTTTTTCCAGGGGGATCTGGGCTACACCTTC. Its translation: CASSFFQGDLGYTF.

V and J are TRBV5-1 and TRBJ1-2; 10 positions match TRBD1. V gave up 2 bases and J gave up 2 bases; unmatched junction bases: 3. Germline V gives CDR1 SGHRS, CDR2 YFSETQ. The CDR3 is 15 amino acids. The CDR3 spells CASSFGTGENYGYTF. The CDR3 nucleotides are TGCGCCAGCAGCTTCGGGACAGGGGAGAACTATGGCTACACCTTC. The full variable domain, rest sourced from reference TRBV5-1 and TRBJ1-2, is KAGVTQTPRYLIKTRGQQVTLSCSPISGHRSVSWYQQTPGQGLQFLFEYFSETQRNKGNFPGRFSGRQFSNSRSEMNVSTLELGDSALYLCASSFGTGENYGYTFGSGTRLTVV.

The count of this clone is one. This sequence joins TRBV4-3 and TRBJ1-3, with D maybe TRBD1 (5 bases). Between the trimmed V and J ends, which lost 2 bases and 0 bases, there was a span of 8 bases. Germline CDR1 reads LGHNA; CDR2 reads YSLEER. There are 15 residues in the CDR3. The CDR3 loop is CASSQTGSSGNTIYF. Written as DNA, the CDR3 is TGCGCCAGCAGCCAAACAGGATCCTCTGGAAACACCATATATTTT.

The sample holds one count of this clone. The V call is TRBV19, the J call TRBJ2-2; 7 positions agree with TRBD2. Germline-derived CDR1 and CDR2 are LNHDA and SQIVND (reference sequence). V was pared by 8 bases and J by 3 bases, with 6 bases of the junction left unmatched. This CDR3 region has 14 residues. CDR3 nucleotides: TGTGCCAGTGGGAGGGGTCCGTACACCGGGGAGCTGTTTTTT. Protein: CASGRGPYTGELFF.

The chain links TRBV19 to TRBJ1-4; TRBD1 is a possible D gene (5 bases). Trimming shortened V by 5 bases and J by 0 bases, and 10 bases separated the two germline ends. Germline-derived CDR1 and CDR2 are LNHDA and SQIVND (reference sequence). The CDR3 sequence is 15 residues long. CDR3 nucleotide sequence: TGTGCCAGTAGTGGTGCGGGACCAACTAATGAAAAACTGTTTTTT. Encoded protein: CASSGAGPTNEKLFF.

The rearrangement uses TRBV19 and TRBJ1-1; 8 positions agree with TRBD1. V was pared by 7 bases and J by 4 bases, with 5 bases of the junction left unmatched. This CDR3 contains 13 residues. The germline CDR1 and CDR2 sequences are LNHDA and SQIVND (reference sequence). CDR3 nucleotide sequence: TGTGCCAGTAAGCAGGGGGCAAGCACTGAAGCTTTCTTT. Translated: CASKQGASTEAFF.

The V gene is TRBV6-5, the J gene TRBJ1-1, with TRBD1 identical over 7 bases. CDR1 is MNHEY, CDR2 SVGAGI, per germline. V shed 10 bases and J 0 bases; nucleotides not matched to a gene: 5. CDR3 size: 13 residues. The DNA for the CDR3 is TGTGCCACAGAGGACAGGTTGAACACTGAAGCTTTCTTT. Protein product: CATEDRLNTEAFF.

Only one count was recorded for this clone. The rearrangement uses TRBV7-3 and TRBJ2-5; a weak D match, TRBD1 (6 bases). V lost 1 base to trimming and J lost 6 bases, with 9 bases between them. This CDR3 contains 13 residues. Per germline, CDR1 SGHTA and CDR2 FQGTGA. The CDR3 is CASSLIRGKTQYF. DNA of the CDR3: TGTGCCAGCAGCTTAATCAGGGGCAAGACCCAGTACTTC.

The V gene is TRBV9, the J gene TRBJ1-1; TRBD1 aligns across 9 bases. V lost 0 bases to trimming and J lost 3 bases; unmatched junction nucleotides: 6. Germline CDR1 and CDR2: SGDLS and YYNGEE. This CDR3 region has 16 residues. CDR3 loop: CASSVAPQGADTEAFF. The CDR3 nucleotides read TGTGCCAGCAGCGTAGCCCCACAGGGGGCGGACACTGAAGCTTTCTTT.

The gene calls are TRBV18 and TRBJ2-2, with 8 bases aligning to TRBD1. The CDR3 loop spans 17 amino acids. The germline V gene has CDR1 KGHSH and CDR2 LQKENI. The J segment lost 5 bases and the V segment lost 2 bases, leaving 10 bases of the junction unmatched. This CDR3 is CASSPIFQGARTGELFF. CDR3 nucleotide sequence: TGTGCCAGCTCACCAATTTTCCAGGGGGCAAGGACCGGGGAGCTGTTTTTT.